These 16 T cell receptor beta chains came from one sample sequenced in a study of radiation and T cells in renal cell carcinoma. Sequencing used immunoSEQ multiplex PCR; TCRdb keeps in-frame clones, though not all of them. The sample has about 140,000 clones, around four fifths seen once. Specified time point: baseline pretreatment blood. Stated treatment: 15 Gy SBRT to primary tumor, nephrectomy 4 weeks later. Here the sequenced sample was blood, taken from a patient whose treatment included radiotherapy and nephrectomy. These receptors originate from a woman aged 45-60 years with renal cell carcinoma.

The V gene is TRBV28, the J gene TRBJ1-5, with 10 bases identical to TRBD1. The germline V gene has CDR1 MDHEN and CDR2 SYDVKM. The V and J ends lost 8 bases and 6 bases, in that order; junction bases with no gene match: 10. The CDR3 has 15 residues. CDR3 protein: CASYQDRGLVQPQHF. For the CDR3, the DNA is TGTGCCAGCTACCAGGACAGGGGGTTGGTTCAGCCCCAGCATTTT.

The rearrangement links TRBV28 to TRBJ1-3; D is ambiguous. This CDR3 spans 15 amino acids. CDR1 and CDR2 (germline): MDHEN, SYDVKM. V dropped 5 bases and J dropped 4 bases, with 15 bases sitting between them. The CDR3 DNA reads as TGTGCCAGCAGTCCACCATACCAAGGGGGAAACACCATATATTTT. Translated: CASSPPYQGGNTIYF.

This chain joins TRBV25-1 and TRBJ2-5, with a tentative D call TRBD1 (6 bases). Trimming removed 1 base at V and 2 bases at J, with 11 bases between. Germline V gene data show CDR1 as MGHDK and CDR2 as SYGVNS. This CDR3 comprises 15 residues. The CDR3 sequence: CASSESRGLQETQYF. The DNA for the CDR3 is TGTGCCAGCAGTGAATCCAGGGGCCTACAAGAGACCCAGTACTTC.

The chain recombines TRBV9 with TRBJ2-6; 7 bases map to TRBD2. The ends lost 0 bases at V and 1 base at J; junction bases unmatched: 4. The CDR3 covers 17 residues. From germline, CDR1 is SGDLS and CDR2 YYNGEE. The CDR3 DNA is TGTGCCAGCAGCGTAGGAGGGAGGGATTCTGGGGCCAACGTCCTGACTTTC. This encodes CASSVGGRDSGANVLTF.

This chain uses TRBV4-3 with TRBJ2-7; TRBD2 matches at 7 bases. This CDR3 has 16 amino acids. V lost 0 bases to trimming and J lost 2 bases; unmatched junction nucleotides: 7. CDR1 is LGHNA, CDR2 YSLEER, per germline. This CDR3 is CASSQDRGGSPYEQYF. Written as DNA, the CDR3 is TGCGCCAGCAGCCAAGATCGGGGCGGGAGTCCCTACGAGCAGTACTTC.

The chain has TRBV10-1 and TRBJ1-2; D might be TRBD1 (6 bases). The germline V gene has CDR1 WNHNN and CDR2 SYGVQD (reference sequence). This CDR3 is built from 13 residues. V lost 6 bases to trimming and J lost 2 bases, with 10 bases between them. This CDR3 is CASRVDRNYGYTF. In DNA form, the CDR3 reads TGCGCCAGCAGGGTGGACAGAAACTATGGCTACACCTTC.

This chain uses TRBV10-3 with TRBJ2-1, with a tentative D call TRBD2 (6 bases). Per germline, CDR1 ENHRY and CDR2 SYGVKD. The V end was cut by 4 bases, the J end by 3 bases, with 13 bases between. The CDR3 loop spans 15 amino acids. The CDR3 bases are TGTGCCATCAGTGGCCAAGGAGGGATCTACAATGAGCAGTTCTTC. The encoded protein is CAISGQGGIYNEQFF.

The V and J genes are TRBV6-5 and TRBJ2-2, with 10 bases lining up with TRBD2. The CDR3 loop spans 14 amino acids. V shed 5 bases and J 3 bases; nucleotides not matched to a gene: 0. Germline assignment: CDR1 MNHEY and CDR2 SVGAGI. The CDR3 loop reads CASSSGGDTGELFF. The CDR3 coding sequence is TGTGCCAGCAGTAGCGGGGGGGACACCGGGGAGCTGTTTTTT.

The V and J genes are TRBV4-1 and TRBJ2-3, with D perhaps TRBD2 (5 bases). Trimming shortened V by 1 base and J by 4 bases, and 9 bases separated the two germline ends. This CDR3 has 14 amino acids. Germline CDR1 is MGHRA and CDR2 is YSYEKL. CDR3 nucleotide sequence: TGCGCCAGCAGCCAAGTGTCGGGATCAGATACGCAGTATTTT. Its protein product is CASSQVSGSDTQYF.

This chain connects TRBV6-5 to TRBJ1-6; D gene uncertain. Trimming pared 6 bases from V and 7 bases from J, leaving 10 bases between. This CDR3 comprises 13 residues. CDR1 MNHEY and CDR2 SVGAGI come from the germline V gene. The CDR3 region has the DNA TGTGCCAGCAGCCCCCAGCGGAATTCACCCCTCCACTTT. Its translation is CASSPQRNSPLHF.

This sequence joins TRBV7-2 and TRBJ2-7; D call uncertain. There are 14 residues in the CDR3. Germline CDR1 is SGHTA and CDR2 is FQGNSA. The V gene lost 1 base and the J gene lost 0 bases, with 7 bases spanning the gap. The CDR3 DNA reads TGTGCCAGCAGCTTAGTGGCGAGCTCCTACGAGCAGTACTTC. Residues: CASSLVASSYEQYF.

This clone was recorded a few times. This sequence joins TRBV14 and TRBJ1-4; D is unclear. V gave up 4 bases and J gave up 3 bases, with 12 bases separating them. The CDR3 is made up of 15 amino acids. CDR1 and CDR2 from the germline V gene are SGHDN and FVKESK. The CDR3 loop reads CASSPRRVANEKLFF. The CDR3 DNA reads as TGTGCCAGCAGCCCCCGGCGGGTTGCTAATGAAAAACTGTTTTTT. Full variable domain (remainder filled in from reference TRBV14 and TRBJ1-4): EAGVTQFPSHSVIEKGQTVTLRCDPISGHDNLYWYRRVMGKEIKFLLHFVKESKQDESGMPNNRFLAERTGGTYSTLKVQPAELEDSGVYFCASSPRRVANEKLFFGSGTQLSVL.

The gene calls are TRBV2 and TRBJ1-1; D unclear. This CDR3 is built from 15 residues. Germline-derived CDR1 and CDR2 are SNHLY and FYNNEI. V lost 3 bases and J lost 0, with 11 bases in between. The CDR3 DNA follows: TGTGCCAGCAGTGAGTTAGGAGGGATGAACACTGAAGCTTTCTTT. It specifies CASSELGGMNTEAFF.

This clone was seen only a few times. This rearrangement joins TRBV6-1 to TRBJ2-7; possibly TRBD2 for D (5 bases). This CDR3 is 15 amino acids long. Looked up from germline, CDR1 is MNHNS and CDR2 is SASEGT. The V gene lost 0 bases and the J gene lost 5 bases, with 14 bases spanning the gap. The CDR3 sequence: CASSEARAIRDEQYF. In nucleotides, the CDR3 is TGTGCCAGCAGTGAAGCGAGGGCCATTAGGGACGAGCAGTACTTC.

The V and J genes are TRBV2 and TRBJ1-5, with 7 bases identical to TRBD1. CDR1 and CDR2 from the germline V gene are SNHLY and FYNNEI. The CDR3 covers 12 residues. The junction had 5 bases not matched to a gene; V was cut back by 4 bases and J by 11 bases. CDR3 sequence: CASSVQGSSQHF. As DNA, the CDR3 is TGTGCCAGCAGTGTACAGGGGTCGTCCCAGCATTTT.

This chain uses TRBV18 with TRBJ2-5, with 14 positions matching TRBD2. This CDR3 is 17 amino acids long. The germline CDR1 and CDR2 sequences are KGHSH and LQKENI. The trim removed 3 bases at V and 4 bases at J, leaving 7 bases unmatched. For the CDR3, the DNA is TGTGCCAGCTCACCGCCCGGGACTAGCGGGAGTGGAGAGACCCAGTACTTC. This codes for CASSPPGTSGSGETQYF. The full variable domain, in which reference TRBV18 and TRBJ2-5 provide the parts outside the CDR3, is NAGVMQNPRHLVRRRGQEARLRCSPMKGHSHVYWYRQLPEEGLKFMVYLQKENIIDESGMPKERFSAEFPKEGPSILRIQQVVRGDSAAYFCASSPPGTSGSGETQYFGPGTRLLVL.